The clone carrying this T cell receptor (beta chain) came up once. The record originates from a study of spatial heterogeneity in lung cancer. Across the study: Beta-chain sequences were consistently detected more often than alpha-chain sequences.

Time point noted: sample taken at primary tumor resection. No cells were sorted before sequencing. The whole RNA sequenced was extracted from tumor, nontumor lung or frozen PBMC. Germline V gene lookup returns CDR1 LGHDT and CDR2 YNNKEL (reference sequence). The CDR3 is 11 residues long. Trimming removed 0 bases at V and 14 bases at J, with 10 bases between. The presence of a unique molecular identifier marked each TCR cDNA molecule. In TCRdb, the 5' RACE reads were re-called with MiXCR into one record per CDR3 protein. The sample lists about 90,000 distinct CDR3 sequences; around 10% were seen once. The sequence came from a male donor with early-stage non-small cell lung cancer. The V gene is TRBV3-1, the J gene TRBJ1-2; D not certain. Specimen: PBMCs, collected at surgery. CDR3 amino acids: CASSQDLIATF. CDR3 coding DNA: TGTGCCAGCAGCCAAGATCTAATAGCTACCTTC.